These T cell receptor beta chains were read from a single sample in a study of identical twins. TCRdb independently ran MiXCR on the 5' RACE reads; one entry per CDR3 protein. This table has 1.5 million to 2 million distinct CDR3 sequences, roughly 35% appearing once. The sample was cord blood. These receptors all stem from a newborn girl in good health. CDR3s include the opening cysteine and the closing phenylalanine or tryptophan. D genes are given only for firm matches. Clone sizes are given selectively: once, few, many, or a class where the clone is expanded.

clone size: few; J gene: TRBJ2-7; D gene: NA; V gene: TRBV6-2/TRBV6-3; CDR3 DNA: TGTGCCAGCAGCAAAAATGGTTACCACGAGCAGTACTTC; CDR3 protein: CASSKNGYHEQYF
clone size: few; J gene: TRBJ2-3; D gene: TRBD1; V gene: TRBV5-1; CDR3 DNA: TGCGCCAGCAGCTTGGCGACAGGGGGCATGGATACGCAGTATTTT; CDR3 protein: CASSLATGGMDTQYF
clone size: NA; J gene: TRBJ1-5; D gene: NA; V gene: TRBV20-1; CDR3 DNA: TGCAGTGCTACTGGGGTAGTGGAGTCTAAGCAGCCCCAGCATTTT; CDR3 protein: CSATGVVESKQPQHF
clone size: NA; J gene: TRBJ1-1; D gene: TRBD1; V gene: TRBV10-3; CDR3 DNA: TGTGCCATCAGTGAGGGGACAGGGGAGGGCACCACTGAAGCTTTCTTT; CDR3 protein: CAISEGTGEGTTEAFF
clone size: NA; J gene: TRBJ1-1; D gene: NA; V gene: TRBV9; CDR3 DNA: TGTGCCAGCAGCGCCGATAGGGCCGGGACTGAAGCTTTCTTT; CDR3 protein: CASSADRAGTEAFF
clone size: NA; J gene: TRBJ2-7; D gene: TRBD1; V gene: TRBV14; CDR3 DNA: TGTGCCAGCAGCCTCTTACAGGGGAACTCCTACGAGCAGTACTTC; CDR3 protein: CASSLLQGNSYEQYF
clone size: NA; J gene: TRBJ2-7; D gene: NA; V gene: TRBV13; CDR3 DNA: TGTGCCAGCAGCTTTTTCCACTACGAGCAGTACTTC; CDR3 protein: CASSFFHYEQYF
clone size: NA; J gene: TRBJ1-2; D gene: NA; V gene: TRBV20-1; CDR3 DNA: TGCAGTGCCCCTAAGTGGGGTGGGAACTATGGCTACACCTTC; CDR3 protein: CSAPKWGGNYGYTF
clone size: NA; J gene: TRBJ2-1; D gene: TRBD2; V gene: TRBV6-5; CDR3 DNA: TGTGCCAGCAGTTACTCGATCGGGAGGGCTATTCAGTCCAACAATGAGCAGTTCTTC; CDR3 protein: CASSYSIGRAIQSNNEQFF
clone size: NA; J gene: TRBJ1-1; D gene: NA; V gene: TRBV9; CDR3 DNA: TGTGCCAGCAGCGTAGATTGGGGGGGCGCAGGTGAAGCTTTCTTT; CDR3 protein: CASSVDWGGAGEAFF
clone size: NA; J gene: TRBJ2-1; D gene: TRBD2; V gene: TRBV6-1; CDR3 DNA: TGTGCCAGCAACTCACTAGCGGGGCGGAGCTCCTACAATGAGCAGTTCTTC; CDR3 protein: CASNSLAGRSSYNEQFF
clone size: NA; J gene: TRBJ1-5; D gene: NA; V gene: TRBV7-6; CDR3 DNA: TGTGCCAGCAGCCTCTATGGGGGAACGAATCAGCCCCAGCATTTT; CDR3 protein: CASSLYGGTNQPQHF
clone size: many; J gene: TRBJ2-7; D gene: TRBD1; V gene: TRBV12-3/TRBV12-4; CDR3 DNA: TGTGCCAGCAGTCCCTTCTTGCGACCGGGACAGTTTTACGAGCAGTACTTC; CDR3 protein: CASSPFLRPGQFYEQYF
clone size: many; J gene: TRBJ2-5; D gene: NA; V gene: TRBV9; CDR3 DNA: TGTGCCAGCAGCGTAGGCTCACCGCTCCAAGAGACCCAGTACTTC; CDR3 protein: CASSVGSPLQETQYF
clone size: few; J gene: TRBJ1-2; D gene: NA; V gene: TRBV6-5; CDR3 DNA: TGTGCCAGCAGTTCTCCTCGGGGCTACACCTTC; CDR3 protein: CASSSPRGYTF
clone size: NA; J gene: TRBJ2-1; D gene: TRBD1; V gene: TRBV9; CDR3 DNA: TGTGCCAGCAGCGTAGACCGGACAGGGACCTACAATGAGCAGTTCTTC; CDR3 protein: CASSVDRTGTYNEQFF
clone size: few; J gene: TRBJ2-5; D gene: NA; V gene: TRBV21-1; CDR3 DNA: TGTGCCAGCAGCAAAGAGATCGGGGAAGAGACCCAGTACTTC; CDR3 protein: CASSKEIGEETQYF
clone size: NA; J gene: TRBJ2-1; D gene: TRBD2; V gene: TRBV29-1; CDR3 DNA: TGCAGCGTTGGGACTAGCGGGGTCTACAATGAGCAGTTCTTC; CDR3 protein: CSVGTSGVYNEQFF
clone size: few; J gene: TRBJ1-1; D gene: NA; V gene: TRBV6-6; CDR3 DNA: TGTGCCAGCACCCCTGGGAACACTGAAGCTTTCTTT; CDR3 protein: CASTPGNTEAFF